This TCR beta chain was obtained from a study of cytomegalovirus exposure and HLA in healthy donors (TCRdb year 2017). At the level of the whole study: According to an earlier analysis of around 600 of the donors, some 170 million T cells yielded approximately 120 million unique TCR beta sequences and approximately 300 Gb of sequence data. All discovery cohort repertoires had been generated on a single sequencing platform. The study profiled the T cell repertoires of hundreds of subjects by immunosequencing and related them to cytomegalovirus serostatus. In addition to the first cohort of roughly 670 subjects, a separate validation cohort of around 110 different subjects was used. A later genetic analysis used genome-wide SNP genotypes for 398 of the 666 donors, treating that subset as a discovery cohort. Among about 370 genotyped donors of the cohort, an average of approximately 220,000 unique TCR beta nucleotide sequences was sequenced per donor, of which about 18% were non-productive. Five DR-DQ haplotypes were treated as single units for association and clustering because of strong linkage in the cohort. In an earlier analysis of 500 to 650 of the donors, high-throughput TCR beta sequencing was used to judge whether each TCR beta V gene segment behaved as functional or pseudogenic. To predict cytomegalovirus infection status, the study brought together high-throughput TCR immunosequencing, statistical association of individual TCRs with disease status, and machine learning. Alongside the repertoire data, information on donor age, sex, ethnicity and CMV serostatus was compiled. Roughly 310 gigabases of sequencing data and 70 million to 85 million unique TCR sequences were included in an early release covering 500 to 750 HLA-typed donors. The later analysis used no new phenotypic data to find candidate immune exposures, relying instead on TCR beta sequences and their occurrence across donors. HLA typing covered class I and class II loci at four-digit resolution. The genetic ancestry cluster associated with self-reported Caucasian donors included around 76% of the roughly 410 genotyped donors. The aim of the study was to test whether cataloging public T cell receptors could identify signatures of past pathogen exposure. In a later analysis, previously published TCR beta repertoires from about 670 donors were re-analyzed and high-resolution HLA genotyping was added so that TCR occurrence patterns could be studied. The number of donors typed differed by locus, with 629-630 for A, B, C, DRB1 and DQB1, roughly 520 for DQA1, 600 to 610 for DPA1, and 400 to 490 for DPB1.

Findings and caveats that apply to the study as a whole: Most TCR sequences were observed very rarely across donors, whereas some public TCRs were present in many individuals. Linkage disequilibrium might explain the correlated functional status among segregating V segments, but an unknown experimental factor could not be excluded. A few of the identified cytomegalovirus-associated TCR beta chains were confirmed in vitro to be specific for cytomegalovirus antigens. A later analysis associated 16,951 TCR beta sequences with specific HLA alleles at a false discovery rate of 0.05. The presence/absence analyses assumed that sequencing depth was roughly uniform across donors, and that assumption may not be true. The authors suggested that the approach could potentially be extended to other disease states and immunological phenotypes. The study gave a list of roughly 150 TCR beta chains associated with cytomegalovirus. When HLA alleles, especially DR and DQ, strongly co-occurred, TCR associations were difficult to assign to individual alleles. Compared with the 666-donor mean, donors in an Asian-associated ancestry cluster had fewer N-insertions in productive TCRs, according to a later genetic analysis. In a later analysis, TCR association rates were found to vary across HLA loci, with the most associated TCRs seen for DRB1 alleles and the fewest for HLA-C alleles. In an earlier analysis of 500 to 650 of the donors, most TCR beta V segments appeared in productive rearrangements about 87% or about 30% of the time, broadly matching IMGT annotations. Because HLA typing was unavailable for some donors at each locus, only the typed subset was used in association tests. In a later genetic analysis, a missense DCLRE1C variant was associated with V-gene and J-gene trimming of TCR beta chains, and the association was replicated in an independent cohort. Because counts were too low, fewer than 20 rarely observed V segments, including chromosome 9 orphons, were excluded from the earlier analysis of 500 to 700 of the donors. A further reported finding was that TCR beta sequences accurately predicted the HLA-A and HLA-B alleles for most subjects in the first cohort. A later analysis reported that several top co-occurrence clusters appeared linked to parvovirus B19, influenza, CMV and Epstein-Barr virus. This cohort had only TCR beta chains sequenced, and the lack of alpha or paired-chain data limited which features could be detected. Some IMGT-functional V segments, including TRBV6-2 and TRBV6-3, could not be told apart with the 87-base-pair reads, so those segments were excluded. CMV serostatus was the only immune exposure information available for the cohort. A cluster of highly shared sequence variants was judged likely to represent a technical artifact of the sequencing pipeline. In a later analysis, HLA-associated TCR beta chains were found to be more clonally expanded and to have lower generation probabilities than equally common non-associated chains. Cytomegalovirus status was reported to be diagnosed by the classifier with high specificity and sensitivity in both the original and validation cohorts. Most CMV-associated TCR beta chains appeared to be HLA-restricted in a later analysis, and the HLA associations seemed to be driven largely by CMV exposure.

Libraries came from the immunoSEQ multiplex PCR assay. A mixture of 60 forward primers for TCR Vbeta segments and 13 reverse primers for TCR Jbeta segments was used in the multiplex PCR. Amplification of the CDR3 region of rearranged TCR beta genes was performed with a multiplex PCR assay on genomic DNA. Amplified TCR beta libraries were sequenced as 87-base-pair reads on the Illumina HiSeq System. Per the source publication's procedure: A later analysis tallied roughly 78 million unique TCR beta chains across the 666 repertoires, and about 10 million of those chains were shared by two or more donors. Raw reads were error-corrected and collapsed into unique sequences with a nearest-neighbor algorithm that merged closely related sequences to remove PCR and sequencing errors. Alignment of CDR3 sequences to IMGT reference sequences was used to assign V, D and J gene segments. For a sequence to be retained, at least a six-nucleotide match to both a V gene segment and a J gene segment was required. A rearrangement was called productive if the CDR3 had no stop codons and remained in frame with V and J, and every other rearrangement was called non-productive. CDR3 was defined by IMGT convention, running from the second conserved V-encoded cysteine to the conserved J-encoded phenylalanine. Sequences without an unambiguous match to a single V gene segment were excluded from the earlier analysis of about 630 of the donors. An earlier analysis of over 450 of the donors classified V segments as functional when productive rearrangements were above 56.7% and as segregating when the standard deviation between donors was above 5%. A statistical classification framework was built for diagnosing cytomegalovirus status from the catalog of TCR beta chain sequences. In a later analysis, V and J genes were assigned by comparing TCR nucleotide sequences against IMGT/GENE-DB human TR gene sequences. In a later analysis, CDR3 sequences and most-parsimonious VDJ recombination scenarios were assigned using the TCRdist pipeline. In a later analysis, every TCR beta chain was defined by the combination of its CDR3 amino acid sequence and its V-gene family, and reads without a unique V-gene family were dropped. A later analysis removed 592 highly shared, low-generation-probability nucleotide sequences to deal with suspected cross-contamination and a sequencing artifact. A later analysis calculated a clonal expansion index for each public chain from normalized within-repertoire ranks of inferred template counts. Generation probabilities in a later analysis came from a VDJ recombination model fitted to out-of-frame rearrangements, and those results were checked against IGoR. In a later analysis, hypergeometric tests were used to score TCR-TCR, TCR-HLA and TCR-CMV co-occurrence, with a repertoire-size bias correction applied to TCR pairs. To estimate false discovery rates, a later analysis permuted the HLA or CMV assignments 20 times. In a later analysis, co-occurring TCRs were grouped using DBSCAN, with TCRdist sequence similarity added in when clustering inside HLA-allele-positive subsets. Repertoires with fewer than 30,000 or more than 120,000 public chains, plus five repertoires with anomalous nucleotide sharing, were excluded from co-occurrence clustering. TCRdb carries this immuneACCESS record with in-frame sequences only. Its versions omit some clonotypes, under half of them owing to an unresolved V gene in the studies checked, with the rest unexplained. V, J and clone size are taken as reported in that table, and D and trimming were inferred from the DNA itself. This sample holds roughly 81,000 clones; roughly 73% were observed only once. The biggest ten clones account for roughly 2% of the sample.

The cohort comprised more than 550 healthy bone marrow donors. At the time of sampling, every cohort member was nominally healthy, though immune exposures that went unrecorded were likely present. The donor tested CMV seronegative, placing the donor among the 350 or so seronegative members of the cohort. A peripheral blood sample was provided by each donor, and peripheral blood mononuclear cells were used for TCR beta sequencing. Genomic DNA was extracted from the blood cell samples with the Qiagen DNeasy Blood Extraction Kit. The junction shows trimming of 4 bases on V and 4 bases on J, and the gene matches do not reach 3 bases of it. Including the terminal cysteine and phenylalanine, the CDR3 comprises 13 residues. This entry keeps only the CDR3 DNA: 39 bases, framed from base 1. Looking up the germline V gene yields CDR1 SGHDN and CDR2 FVKESK. About this clone itself: The target of this receptor is not known. No much larger clone exists at a distance of one base, and base qualities are not known.

This sequence uses TRBV14 and TRBJ1-1, and 7 junctional nucleotides match TRBD1. Sequencing was performed on PBMCs. This clonotype was sampled from a boy between 10 and 17 years old in good health and CMV-seronegative. The DNA is as follows: TGTGCCAGCAGCCGACAGGGCGGCACTGAAGCTTTCTTT. Translated, this gives CASSRQGGTEAFF.